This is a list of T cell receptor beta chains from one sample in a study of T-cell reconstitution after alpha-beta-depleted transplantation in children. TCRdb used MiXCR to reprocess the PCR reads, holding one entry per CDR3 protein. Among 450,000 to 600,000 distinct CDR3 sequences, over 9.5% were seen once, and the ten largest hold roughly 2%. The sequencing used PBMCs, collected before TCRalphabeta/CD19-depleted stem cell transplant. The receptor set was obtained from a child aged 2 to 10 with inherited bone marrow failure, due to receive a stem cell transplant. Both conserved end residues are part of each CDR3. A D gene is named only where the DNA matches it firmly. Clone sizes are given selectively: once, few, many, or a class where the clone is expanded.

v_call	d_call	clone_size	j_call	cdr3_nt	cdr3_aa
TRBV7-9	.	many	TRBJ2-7	TGTGCCAGCAGCTTCCCCTACTACGAGCAGTACTTC	CASSFPYYEQYF
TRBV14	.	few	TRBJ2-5	TGTGCCAGCAGCCAAGATCTTCAGGGGCCCAAAGAGACCCAGTACTTC	CASSQDLQGPKETQYF
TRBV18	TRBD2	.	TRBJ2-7	TGTGCCAGCTCACCGGGGACTAGCGGGACTAAGACATCCTACGAGCAGTACTTC	CASSPGTSGTKTSYEQYF
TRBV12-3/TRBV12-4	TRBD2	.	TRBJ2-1	TGTGCCAGCAGTTACGCGGGAGTCGCCTTCGGTGAGCAGTTCTTC	CASSYAGVAFGEQFF
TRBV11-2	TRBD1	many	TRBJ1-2	TGTGCCAGCAGCTTACCCGGACAGGGGGTCTATGGCTACACCTTC	CASSLPGQGVYGYTF
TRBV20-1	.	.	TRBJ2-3	TGCAGTGCTAGTGGTTGGCGGGGCGGGTTCACAGATACGCAGTATTTT	CSASGWRGGFTDTQYF
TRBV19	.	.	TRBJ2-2	TGTGCCAGTAGTCCTGTAGTGGGATCCGGGGAGCTGTTTTTT	CASSPVVGSGELFF
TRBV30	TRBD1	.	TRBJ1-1	TGTGCCTGGAGTCCCGGGACAGGGGTCACTGAAGCTTTCTTT	CAWSPGTGVTEAFF
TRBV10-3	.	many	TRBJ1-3	TGTGCCATCAGTTCAGGGCCGAAGGGATATGGAAACACCATATATTTT	CAISSGPKGYGNTIYF
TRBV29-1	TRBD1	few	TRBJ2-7	TGCAGCATCGGACAGGGGCCCTACGAGCAGTACTTC	CSIGQGPYEQYF
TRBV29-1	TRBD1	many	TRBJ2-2	TGCAGCGTCAGGGGGTGGGCCGGGGAGCTGTTTTTT	CSVRGWAGELFF
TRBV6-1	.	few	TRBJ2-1	TGTGCCAGCAGTGAAGTCGGATTCCTGAATGAGCAGTTCTTC	CASSEVGFLNEQFF
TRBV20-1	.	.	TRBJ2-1	TGCAGTGCTAGAGATCCGTGGAGGGCCAATGAGCAGTTCTTC	CSARDPWRANEQFF
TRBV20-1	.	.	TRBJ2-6	TGCTGTGCTAGAGATTTGGTCTCTGGGGCCAACGTCCTGACTTTC	CCARDLVSGANVLTF
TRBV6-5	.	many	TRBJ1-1	TGTGCCAGCAGTTACTCGGAGAGACAGGTTCGGTTGAACACTGAAGCTTTCTTT	CASSYSERQVRLNTEAFF
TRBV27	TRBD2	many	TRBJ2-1	TGTGCCAGCATGGGGACTAACTACAATGAGCAGTTCTTC	CASMGTNYNEQFF
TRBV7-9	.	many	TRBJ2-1	TGTGCCAGCAGCTTATCACGAACTTCTAGGGCTAGCGATGAGCAGTTCTTC	CASSLSRTSRASDEQFF
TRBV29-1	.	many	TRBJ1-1	TGCAGCGTTGGACTCCTCCACACAATGAACACTGAAGCTTTCTTT	CSVGLLHTMNTEAFF
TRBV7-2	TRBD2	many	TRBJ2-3	TGTGCCAGCAGGCTGAGGGCGGGAGGGCCAGATACGCAGTATTTT	CASRLRAGGPDTQYF
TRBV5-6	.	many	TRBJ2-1	TGTGCCAGCTGGGAAGGACCCTCCTACAATGAGCAGTTCTTC	CASWEGPSYNEQFF
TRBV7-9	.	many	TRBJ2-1	TGTGCCAGCAGCGGCCCTTGGGGGAGCGATGAGCAGTTCTTC	CASSGPWGSDEQFF
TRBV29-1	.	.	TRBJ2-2	TGCAGCGTGAGCGGGAACACCGGGGAGCTGTTTTTT	CSVSGNTGELFF
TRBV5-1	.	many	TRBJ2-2	TGCGCCAGCAGCCTGACGGATCCTACCGGGGAGCTGTTTTTT	CASSLTDPTGELFF
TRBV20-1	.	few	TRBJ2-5	TGCAGTGCTAGTGGTAGCAGTAGGGCAGAGACCCAGTACTTC	CSASGSSRAETQYF
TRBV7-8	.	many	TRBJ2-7	TGTGCCAGCAGCTCAAACAGGGTCTCCTACGAGCAGTACTTC	CASSSNRVSYEQYF
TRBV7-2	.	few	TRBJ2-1	TGTGCCAGCAGCGCCTTCAGGGAGCAGTTCTTC	CASSAFREQFF
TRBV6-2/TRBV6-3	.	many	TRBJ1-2	TGTGCCAGCAGTCAGAGGAACTACTATGGCTACACCTTC	CASSQRNYYGYTF
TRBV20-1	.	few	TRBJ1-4	TGCAGTGCTAGTGCCAGGGGCCGAACTAATGAAAAACTGTTTTTT	CSASARGRTNEKLFF
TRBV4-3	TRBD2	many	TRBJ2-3	TGCGCCAGCAGCCATAGCGGGAGTGCAGATACGCAGTATTTT	CASSHSGSADTQYF
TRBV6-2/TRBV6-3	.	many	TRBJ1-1	TGTGCCAGCAGTTACACTACAGTGAACACTGAAGCTTTCTTT	CASSYTTVNTEAFF
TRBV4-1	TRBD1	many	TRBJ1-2	TGCGCCAGCAGGCCGGGACAGACTAACTATGGCTACACCTTC	CASRPGQTNYGYTF
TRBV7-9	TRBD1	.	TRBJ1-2	TGTGCCACCAGTTTTAACCCCCGGACAGGGGGCTACACCTTC	CATSFNPRTGGYTF
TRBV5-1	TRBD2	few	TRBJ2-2	TGCGCCAGCAGCGTACTAGCGGGAGAGACTACCGGGGAGCTGTTTTTT	CASSVLAGETTGELFF
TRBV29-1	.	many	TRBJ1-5	TGCAGCGTTGGAGAGGGCGGAGGCAATCAGCCCCAGCATTTT	CSVGEGGGNQPQHF
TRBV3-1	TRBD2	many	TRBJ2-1	TGTGCCAGCACTTCGGCGGGAGAGTACAATGAGCAGTTCTTC	CASTSAGEYNEQFF
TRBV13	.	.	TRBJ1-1	TGTGCCAGCAGCACCACCGCGGGGACTGAAGCTTTCTTT	CASSTTAGTEAFF
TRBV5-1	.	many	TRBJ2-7	TGCGCCAGCAGCTTGACCCCAAACGAGCAGTACTTC	CASSLTPNEQYF
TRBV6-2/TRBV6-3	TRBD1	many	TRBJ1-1	TGTGCCAGCAGTTACGGGACAGGGAGAGCTTTCTTT	CASSYGTGRAFF
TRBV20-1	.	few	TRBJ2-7	TGCAGTGCTAGACCGGGACATCCCCCTTACGAGCAGTACTTC	CSARPGHPPYEQYF
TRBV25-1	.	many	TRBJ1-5	TGTGCCAGCAGTGACTGCCCGGCAGCGAACAATCAGCCCCAGCATTTT	CASSDCPAANNQPQHF
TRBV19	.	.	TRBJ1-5	TGTGCCAGTAGTGACACTGCTAGCAATCAGCCCCAGCATTTT	CASSDTASNQPQHF
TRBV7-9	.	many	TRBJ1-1	TGTGCCAGCAGCTTAGGGGAGGGGATTGAAGCTTTCTTT	CASSLGEGIEAFF
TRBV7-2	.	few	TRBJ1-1	TGTGCCAGCAGCTTAGGGGGGCAGGACACTGAAGCTTTCTTT	CASSLGGQDTEAFF
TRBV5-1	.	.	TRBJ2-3	TGCGCCAGCATGTGGAGCGGACGCTCAGATACGCAGTATTTT	CASMWSGRSDTQYF
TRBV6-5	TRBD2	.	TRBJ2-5	TGTGCCAGCAGTTACTCAAGACGGGAGGCCCAAGAGACCCAGTACTTC	CASSYSRREAQETQYF
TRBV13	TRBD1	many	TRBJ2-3	TGTGCCAGCAGCCAAGGACAGGGCGCAGATACGCAGTATTTT	CASSQGQGADTQYF
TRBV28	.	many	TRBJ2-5	TGTGCCAGCAGTTTAGGAGGTTCTGAGACCCAGTACTTC	CASSLGGSETQYF
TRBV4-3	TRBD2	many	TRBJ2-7	TGCGCCAGCAGCCAAGCCTCCGGGAGGACCTACGAGCAGTACTTC	CASSQASGRTYEQYF
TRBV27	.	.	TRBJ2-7	TGTGCCAGCAGTTTATCGCCCAAATCCTACGAGCAGTACTTC	CASSLSPKSYEQYF
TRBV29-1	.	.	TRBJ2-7	TGCAGCGTTGAGGGGCAGGGGATAAACGAGCAGTACTTC	CSVEGQGINEQYF
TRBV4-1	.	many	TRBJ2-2	TGCGCCAGCAGCCAAGGGCAGGGGTCCGGGGAGCTGTTTTTT	CASSQGQGSGELFF
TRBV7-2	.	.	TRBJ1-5	TGTGCCAGCAGCCCTACCTCGACAGCACAGCCCCAGCATTTT	CASSPTSTAQPQHF
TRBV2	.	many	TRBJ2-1	TGTGCCAGCAGTGCGGGTCACGAGCAGTTCTTC	CASSAGHEQFF
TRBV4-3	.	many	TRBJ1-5	TGCGCCAGCAGCCAGGGCCGGACAGATCAGCCCCAGCATTTT	CASSQGRTDQPQHF
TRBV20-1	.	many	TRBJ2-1	TGCAGTGCTAGACCCTATCTCTACAATGAGCAGTTCTTC	CSARPYLYNEQFF
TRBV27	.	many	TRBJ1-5	TGTGCCAGCAGTTTATCAGGGCTGGCCGGCAATCAGCCCCAGCATTTT	CASSLSGLAGNQPQHF
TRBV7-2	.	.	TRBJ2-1	TGTGCCAGCAGCTTAAGGGAGAGTGGGAGACAGTTCTTC	CASSLRESGRQFF